The source of this TCR beta chain is a study of identical twins. TCRdb reprocessed the 5' RACE reads with MiXCR, giving one entry per CDR3 protein. This table has about 520,000 distinct CDR3 sequences, around 20% appearing once. This clonotype was detected only a few times. The CDR3 is 15 residues long. With 0 bases removed from V and 4 bases from J, the gap between germline ends came to 10 bases. Germline CDR1 is SEHNR and CDR2 is FQNEAQ (reference sequence). In every case, the donor was a healthy Caucasian. The data were also submitted as part of a second study, on T cells expressing NK-cell markers. That source adds: Beta-chain profiling covered CD3+CD56+NKG2C+, CD3+CD56+NKG2C- and CD3+CD56-NKG2C+ sorted subsets.

The origin of this receptor is a woman under 30 in good health. Source material: CD4+ T cells sorted from blood. The chain recombines TRBV7-9 with TRBJ2-1, with D possibly called TRBD1 or TRBD2 (5 bases each). The CDR3 DNA reads as TGTGCCAGCAGCTTAGCGTGGGGACGATACAATGAGCAGTTCTTC. Translated: CASSLAWGRYNEQFF. Full variable domain (missing parts from reference TRBV7-9 and TRBJ2-1): DTGVSQNPRHKITKRGQNVTFRCDPISEHNRLYWYRQTLGQGPEFLTYFQNEAQLEKSRLLSDRFSAERPKGSFSTLEIQRTEQGDSAMYLCASSLAWGRYNEQFFGPGTRLTVL.